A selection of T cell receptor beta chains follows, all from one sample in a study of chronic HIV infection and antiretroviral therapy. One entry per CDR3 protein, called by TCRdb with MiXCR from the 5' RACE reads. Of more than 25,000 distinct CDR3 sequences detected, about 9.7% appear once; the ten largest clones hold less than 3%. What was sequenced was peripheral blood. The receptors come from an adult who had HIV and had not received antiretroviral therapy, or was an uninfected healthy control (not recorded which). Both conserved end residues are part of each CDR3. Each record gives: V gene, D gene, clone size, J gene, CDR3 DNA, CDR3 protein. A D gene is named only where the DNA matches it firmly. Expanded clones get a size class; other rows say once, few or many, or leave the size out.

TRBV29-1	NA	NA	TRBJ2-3	TGCAGCGCCCTTCGGTCGGGGGGCGCGACAGATACGCAGTATTTT	CSALRSGGATDTQYF
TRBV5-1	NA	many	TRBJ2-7	TGCGCCAGCAGCTTCCCCGACCTTCCCTACGAGCAGTACTTC	CASSFPDLPYEQYF
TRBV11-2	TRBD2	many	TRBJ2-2	TGTGCCAGCAGCTCCCGCAGCGGGGGCGGTAGGGCCGGGGAGCTGTTTTTT	CASSSRSGGGRAGELFF
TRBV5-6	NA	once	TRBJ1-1	TGTGCCAGCAGCCCGGACCCCCTGATGAACACTGAAGCTTTCTTT	CASSPDPLMNTEAFF
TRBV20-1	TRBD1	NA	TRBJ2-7	TGCAGTGCCATGACAGGGGTGGTCTACGAGCAGTACTTC	CSAMTGVVYEQYF
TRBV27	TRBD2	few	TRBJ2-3	TGTGCCAGCAGGATCTACCCGACTAGCGGGAGTCCATCCTTCACAGATACGCAGTATTTT	CASRIYPTSGSPSFTDTQYF
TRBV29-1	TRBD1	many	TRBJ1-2	TGCAGCGTTGAACAGGGGGCTGGCGGCTACACCTTC	CSVEQGAGGYTF
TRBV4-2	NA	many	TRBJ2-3	TGTGCCAGCAGCCACTCTGGGGATACGCAGTATTTT	CASSHSGDTQYF
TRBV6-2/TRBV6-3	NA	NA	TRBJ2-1	TGTGCCAGCAGCCTCGCCGGGAATGAGCAGTTCTTC	CASSLAGNEQFF
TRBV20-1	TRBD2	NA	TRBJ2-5	TGCAGTGCTAGAGATCAAGCGGGAGTTTCGGTCCAGACCCAGTACTTC	CSARDQAGVSVQTQYF
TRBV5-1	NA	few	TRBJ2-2	TGCGCCAGCAGCTTGAACTGGGAGCTGTTTTTT	CASSLNWELFF
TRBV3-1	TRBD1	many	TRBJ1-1	TGTGCCAGCAGGACAGGGGGCTTCACTGAAGCTTTCTTT	CASRTGGFTEAFF
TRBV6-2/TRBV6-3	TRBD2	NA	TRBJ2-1	TGTGCCAGCAGTTACTCCCCTCCTAGCGGGGTTTACAATGAGCAGTTCTTC	CASSYSPPSGVYNEQFF
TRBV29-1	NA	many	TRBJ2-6	TGCAGCGTTAGACAGACCTCTGGGGCCAACGTCCTGACTTTC	CSVRQTSGANVLTF
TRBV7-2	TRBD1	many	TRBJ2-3	TGTGCCAGCAGGAGGGACAGGACTACAGATACGCAGTATTTT	CASRRDRTTDTQYF
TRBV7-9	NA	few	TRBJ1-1	TGTGCCAGCAGTCGGTTGAACACTGAAGCTTTCTTT	CASSRLNTEAFF
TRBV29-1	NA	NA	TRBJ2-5	TGCAGCGTTGAATCAAGCCAAGAGACCCAGTACTTC	CSVESSQETQYF
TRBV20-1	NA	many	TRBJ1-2	TGCAGTGCCGCGACAGGAACCAACTATGGCTACACCTTC	CSAATGTNYGYTF
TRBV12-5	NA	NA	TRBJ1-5	TGTGCTAGTGCCCCTTCGGGGGGCGGACAGCCCCAGCATTTT	CASAPSGGGQPQHF
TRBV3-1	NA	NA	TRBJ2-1	TGTGCCAGCAGTCCGGGCTTTTCCTACAATGAGCAGTTCTTC	CASSPGFSYNEQFF
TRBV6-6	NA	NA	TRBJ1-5	TGTGCCAGCACAAGGAGCAATCAGCCCCAGCATTTT	CASTRSNQPQHF
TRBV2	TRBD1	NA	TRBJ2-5	TGTGCCACCACCCCGACAGGGATGGGGCAGACCCAGTACTTC	CATTPTGMGQTQYF
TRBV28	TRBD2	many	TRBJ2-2	TGTGCCATATCCGGGACTAGCGGGAGGGCCGGGGAGCTGTTTTTT	CAISGTSGRAGELFF
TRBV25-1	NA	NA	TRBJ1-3	TGTGCCAGCAGTGATCGGGGGGACTCTGGAAACACCATATATTTT	CASSDRGDSGNTIYF
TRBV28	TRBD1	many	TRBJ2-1	TGTGCCAGCAGTAAGTCCGGGACAGCATCCTACAATGAGCAGTTCTTC	CASSKSGTASYNEQFF
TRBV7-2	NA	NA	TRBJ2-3	TGTGCCAGCAGCTTGGGCGGGGCTAGCACAGATACGCAGTATTTT	CASSLGGASTDTQYF
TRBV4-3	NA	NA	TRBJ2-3	TGCGCCAGCAGCCAACGGGGGTCGGGCCCAGATACGCAGTATTTT	CASSQRGSGPDTQYF
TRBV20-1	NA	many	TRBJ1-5	TGCAGTGCTAGAGTCGGGGTAAGAAGCAATCAGCCCCAGCATTTT	CSARVGVRSNQPQHF
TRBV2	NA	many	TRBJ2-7	TGTGCCATTCCCTCGGGGCAGGGAAACGAGCAGTACTTC	CAIPSGQGNEQYF
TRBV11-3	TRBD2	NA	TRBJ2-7	TGTGCCAGCAGCTTAGACCCGGGGGGTCGAGAGCAGTACTTC	CASSLDPGGREQYF
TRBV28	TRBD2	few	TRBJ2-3	TGTGCCAGCAGTTCCGGGACTAGCGGATTCACAGATACGCAGTATTTT	CASSSGTSGFTDTQYF
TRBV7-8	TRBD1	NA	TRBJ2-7	TGTGCCAGCAGCTTAGAGAGGGGGCGCATCTACGAGCAGTACTTC	CASSLERGRIYEQYF
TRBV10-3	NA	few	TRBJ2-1	TGTGCCATCAGTGGCAGTACCTACAATGAGCAGTTCTTC	CAISGSTYNEQFF
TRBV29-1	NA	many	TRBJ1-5	TGCAGCGTTGATGTGGGTCCCAATCAGCCCCAGCATTTT	CSVDVGPNQPQHF
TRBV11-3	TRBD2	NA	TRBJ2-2	TGTGCCAGCAGCTTAATCCCCGGGACTAGCGCTTACACCGGGGAGCTGTTTTTT	CASSLIPGTSAYTGELFF
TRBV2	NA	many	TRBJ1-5	TGTGCCAGCAGTGAACTCCAGAACAATCAGCCCCAGCATTTT	CASSELQNNQPQHF
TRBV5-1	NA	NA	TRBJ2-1	TGCGCCAGCTTCAGGACTTCCCCGAGCTCCTACAATGAGCAGTTCTTC	CASFRTSPSSYNEQFF
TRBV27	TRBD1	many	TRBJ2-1	TGTGCCAGCACCATGGGGACAGGGATTGACAATGAGCAGTTCTTC	CASTMGTGIDNEQFF
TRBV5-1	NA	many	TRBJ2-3	TGCGCCAGCAGCTTGGGGACCACAGATACGCAGTATTTT	CASSLGTTDTQYF
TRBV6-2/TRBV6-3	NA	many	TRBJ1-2	TGTGCCAGCAGGCCGCCGGGACTCCAGAACTATGGCTACACCTTC	CASRPPGLQNYGYTF
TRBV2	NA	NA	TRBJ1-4	TGTGCCAGCATGAGGGGCTTGACTAATGAAAAACTGTTTTTT	CASMRGLTNEKLFF
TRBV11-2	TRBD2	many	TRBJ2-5	TGTGCCAGCAGCAAGACTAGCGGGGGAAAAGAGACCCAGTACTTC	CASSKTSGGKETQYF
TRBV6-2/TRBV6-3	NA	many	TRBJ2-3	TGTGCCAGCAGTTATGACTGGGAGAACACAGATACGCAGTATTTT	CASSYDWENTDTQYF
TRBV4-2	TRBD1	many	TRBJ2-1	TGTGCCAGCAGCCAAGAAAAGGGGACAGGGTTCGGTGAGCAGTTCTTC	CASSQEKGTGFGEQFF